One and the same sample provided the 18 T cell receptor beta chains below, sequenced in a study of shared clonotypes between healthy human individuals. Naive CD8 cells, CD45RO-negative and positively selected for CCR7, excluded terminally differentiated effector memory CD45RA+ cells. Method: immunoSEQ multiplex PCR; TCRdb's copy keeps in-frame clones and lacks some. Here the sample spans more than 2 million clones, 93% being singletons. Sequenced: naive CD8+ T cells from PBMCs. The receptors were sampled from a man aged 18 to 29 in good health. Some clones in this sample may be carry-over from other donors' samples.

The rearrangement joins TRBV11-2 to TRBJ1-5; the D gene is possibly TRBD1 (6 bases). Germline-derived CDR1 and CDR2 are SGHAT and FQNNGV. V was trimmed by 1 base and J by 7 bases, leaving 11 bases between them. The CDR3 consists of 14 residues. Here the CDR3 reads CASSLGTDEQPQHF. CDR3 in DNA: TGTGCCAGCAGCTTAGGGACAGATGAGCAGCCCCAGCATTTT. Full variable domain (remainder filled in from reference TRBV11-2 and TRBJ1-5): EAGVAQSPRYKIIEKRQSVAFWCNPISGHATLYWYQQILGQGPKLLIQFQNNGVVDDSQLPKDRFSAERLKGVDSTLKIQPAKLEDSAVYLCASSLGTDEQPQHFGDGTRLSIL.

The gene calls are TRBV6-5 and TRBJ2-7; the match to TRBD1 covers 7 bases. Germline CDR1 reads MNHEY; CDR2 reads SVGAGI. The CDR3 has 16 residues. Trimming cost V 4 bases and J 7 bases; bases outside gene matches: 16. The CDR3 nucleotides are TGTGCCAGCAGTTGGTACAGGGGTGGGGGTGAGGGTGAGCAGTACTTC. Translating it yields CASSWYRGGGEGEQYF.

The genes are TRBV4-1 and TRBJ2-5; D could derive from TRBD1 or TRBD2 (6 bases each). Trimming took 3 bases from V and 4 from J, leaving 12 bases between them. Per the germline V gene, CDR1 is MGHRA and CDR2 is YSYEKL. CDR3 length: 14 residues. For the CDR3, the DNA is TGCGCCAGCAGCCAGGAGGGGGTACGAGAGACCCAGTACTTC. It is translated as CASSQEGVRETQYF.

The chain is built from TRBV7-3 and TRBJ2-7; 13 bases match TRBD2. The junction had 3 bases not matched to a gene; V was cut back by 8 bases and J by 5 bases. CDR1 and CDR2 from the germline V gene are SGHTA and FQGTGA. This CDR3 spans 13 amino acids. CDR3 protein: CASGLAGEDEQYF. The CDR3 DNA reads TGTGCCAGCGGACTAGCGGGAGAAGACGAGCAGTACTTC.

The chain couples TRBV2 to TRBJ2-7; D might be TRBD2 (6 bases). V lost 6 bases and J lost 3, with 18 bases in between. Germline V gene sequence: CDR1 SNHLY, CDR2 FYNNEI. The CDR3 sequence is 15 residues long. CDR3 in DNA: TGTGCCAGCAGGGATCGGCGGGGCGGGCTCTACGAGCAGTACTTC. Amino acids: CASRDRRGGLYEQYF.

This clone was seen a few times. The chain has TRBV4-1 and TRBJ1-3; D is ambiguous. Germline V gene sequence: CDR1 MGHRA, CDR2 YSYEKL. This CDR3 comprises 15 residues. Deletions cut 2 bases from V and 2 bases from J, with 10 bases between. CDR3 nucleotides: TGCGCCAGCAGCCAAACGGATAAGGCTGGAAACACCATATATTTT. Translation gives CASSQTDKAGNTIYF.

The CDR3 DNA reads as TGCGCCAGCAGCCCACGGACAGGGAGAGAGACCCAGTACTTC. Its translation: CASSPRTGRETQYF. This sequence joins TRBV5-1 and TRBJ2-5; 8 nucleotides align to TRBD1. Germline V gene data show CDR1 as SGHRS and CDR2 as YFSETQ. The ends lost 4 bases at V and 4 bases at J; junction bases unmatched: 6. The CDR3 sequence is 14 residues long.

Points on this clone: This specimen includes other DNA sequences encoding the same CDR3. The rearrangement joins TRBV6-1 to TRBJ2-3; the D gene is possibly TRBD2 (5 bases). V was trimmed by 0 bases and J by 2 bases, leaving 9 bases between them. This CDR3 contains 15 residues. Germline CDR1 and CDR2: MNHNS and SASEGT. The CDR3 coding sequence is TGTGCCAGCAGTGAAGCGAGAGGGTACACAGATACGCAGTATTTT. This gives the protein CASSEARGYTDTQYF.

The chain employs TRBV6-6 and TRBJ2-4; D ambiguous. Germline assignment: CDR1 MNHNY and CDR2 SVGAGI (reference sequence). This CDR3 has 15 residues. V lost 2 bases to trimming and J lost 8 bases, with 16 bases between them. The CDR3 reads CASSYPYEVGDIQYF. The CDR3 coding sequence is TGTGCCAGCAGTTACCCGTACGAGGTTGGGGACATTCAGTACTTC.

The V gene is TRBV27, the J gene TRBJ2-1, with D perhaps assigned TRBD1 or TRBD2 (5 bases each). Germline V lookup: CDR1 MNHEY, CDR2 SMNVEV (reference sequence). This CDR3 contains 15 residues. V was shortened by 5 bases and J by 5 bases, with 16 bases between the two germline ends. CDR3 in DNA: TGTGCCAGCAGTAACACCGGGACGGGTAACAATGAGCAGTTCTTC. Amino acids: CASSNTGTGNNEQFF.

The chain employs TRBV5-4 and TRBJ2-1; TRBD2 matches at 7 bases. The V gene end was trimmed by 1 base and the J gene end by 9 bases; junction bases not matched to a gene: 10. This CDR3 contains 15 residues. The germline V gene has CDR1 SGHNT and CDR2 YYREEE (reference sequence). The CDR3 coding sequence is TGTGCCAGCAGCTTGAGGCGGGAGTTTAGGGGTGAGCAGTTCTTC. Translated, it gives CASSLRREFRGEQFF.

This chain connects TRBV27 to TRBJ2-3, with 11 positions matching TRBD2. CDR1 MNHEY and CDR2 SMNVEV come from the germline V gene (reference sequence). The CDR3 is 16 residues long. V gave up 6 bases and J gave up 6 bases; unmatched junction bases: 11. The CDR3 DNA sequence: TGTGCCAGCAGCCATGTAGCGGGAGGGCCGGGGGATACGCAGTATTTT. Protein sequence: CASSHVAGGPGDTQYF.

The chain employs TRBV5-1 and TRBJ2-1, with 7 bases that match TRBD2. This CDR3 has 17 residues. With V trimmed by 2 bases and J by 3 bases, 11 bases remained unmatched. CDR1 is SGHRS, CDR2 YFSETQ, per germline. The chain's CDR3 is CASSLNPGGLHYNEQFF. CDR3 nucleotides: TGCGCCAGCAGCTTAAACCCGGGGGGACTCCACTACAATGAGCAGTTCTTC. Full variable domain (remainder filled in from reference TRBV5-1 and TRBJ2-1): KAGVTQTPRYLIKTRGQQVTLSCSPISGHRSVSWYQQTPGQGLQFLFEYFSETQRNKGNFPGRFSGRQFSNSRSEMNVSTLELGDSALYLCASSLNPGGLHYNEQFFGPGTRLTVL.

The genes are TRBV21-1 and TRBJ1-5. TRBV21-1 is labeled a pseudogene. This CDR3 comprises 16 residues. The CDR3 protein is CASSKVPIRANQPQHF. In DNA, the CDR3 is TGTGCCAGCAGCAAAGTGCCTATAAGGGCTAATCAGCCCCAGCATTTT.

The chain uses TRBV7-6 and TRBJ2-2, with TRBD2 matching over 9 bases. Per the germline V gene, CDR1 is SGHVS and CDR2 is FNYEAQ. V shed 4 bases and J 5 bases; nucleotides not matched to a gene: 8. This CDR3 region has 16 residues. The CDR3 coding sequence is TGTGCCAGCAGCTCTTCGCGGGAGGGCTATACCGGGGAGCTGTTTTTT. This encodes CASSSSREGYTGELFF.

The V and J genes are TRBV7-9 and TRBJ1-1, with D uncertain. V was cut by 6 bases and J by 0 bases, with 8 bases left in between. Germline V CDR1 and CDR2: SEHNR, FQNEAQ (reference sequence). The CDR3 loop spans 13 amino acids. CDR3: CASREGMNTEAFF. The CDR3 bases are TGTGCCAGCAGGGAAGGCATGAACACTGAAGCTTTCTTT.

The chain has TRBV6-5 and TRBJ2-7; no reliable D call. The CDR3 has 14 residues. The germline V gene encodes CDR1 MNHEY and CDR2 SVGAGI. The V and J ends lost 6 bases and 1 base respectively, with 13 bases between them. CDR3 sequence: CASSPSWESYEQYF. Written as DNA, the CDR3 is TGTGCCAGCAGCCCCAGTTGGGAATCCTACGAGCAGTACTTC.

This clone was found once. The V and J genes are TRBV27 and TRBJ2-1, with D tentatively TRBD1 or TRBD2 (5 bases each). Per germline, CDR1 MNHEY and CDR2 SMNVEV (reference sequence). Trimming removed 10 bases from V and 2 bases from J, with 15 bases in between. CDR3 length: 14 amino acids. The CDR3 bases are TGTGCCACCGCCGAGCTGGGGGCCTACAATGAGCAGTTCTTC. It translates to CATAELGAYNEQFF.